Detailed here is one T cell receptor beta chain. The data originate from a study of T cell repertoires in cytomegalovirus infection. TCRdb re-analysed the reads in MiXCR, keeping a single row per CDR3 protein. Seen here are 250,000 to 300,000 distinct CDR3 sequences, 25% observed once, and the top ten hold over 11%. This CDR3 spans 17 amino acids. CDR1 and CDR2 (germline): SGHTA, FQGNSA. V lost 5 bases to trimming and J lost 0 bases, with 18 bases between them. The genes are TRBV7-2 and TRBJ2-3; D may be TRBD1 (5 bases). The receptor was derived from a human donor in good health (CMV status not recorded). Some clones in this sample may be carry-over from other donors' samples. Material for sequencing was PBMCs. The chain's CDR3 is CASSANRISTSTDTQYF. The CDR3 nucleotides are TGTGCCAGCAGCGCTAACAGGATAAGTACTAGCACAGATACGCAGTATTTT.